Sequencing of this T cell receptor beta chain was carried out in a study of beta chain features in type 1 diabetes. With regard to this clone: Its target is not known.

In total, each donor contributed a single heparinised blood draw that averaged approximately 120 mL. The entirety of the isolated RNA underwent reverse transcription, so expressed TCRB transcripts were sequenced. Regulatory, naive and central memory T cell samples averaged approximately 3.5 million reads. Profiled with immunoSEQ multiplex PCR; TCRdb holds only in-frame clones, not every one. This sample has 400,000 to 450,000 clones, with approximately 15% found just once. Study-level results: Sampled from patients, naive, central memory and Treg TCRB repertoires appeared more similar than those sampled from healthy donors.

The TCR comes from a young man in good health. Sequenced material: naive CD4+ T cells from blood.

The CDR3: CAWAPDRFPTDTQYF. In nucleotides, the CDR3 is TGTGCCTGGGCCCCGGACAGATTTCCCACAGATACGCAGTATTTT. The chain uses TRBV30 and TRBJ2-3; weak D call: TRBD1 (6 bases). The CDR3 has 15 amino acids. Trimming took 5 bases from V and 2 from J, leaving 17 bases between them. Germline V gene sequence: CDR1 GTSNPN, CDR2 SVGIG (reference sequence).